This TCR beta chain was sequenced in a study of T-cell memory formation after mild COVID-19. Study results and limitations: Contracting clones from day 15 to 85 showed balanced CD4/CD8; later expanders favored CD4+. Pre-infection memory harbored some responding clones, suggesting cross-reactive memory joined.

The 5'RACE method, run with constant-segment primers, produced TCR alpha and TCR beta cDNA libraries (carrying sample barcodes and UMIs). TCRdb re-called the 5' RACE reads with MiXCR, one entry per CDR3 protein. The data contain approximately 340,000 distinct CDR3 sequences, about a sixth of them singletons. This clonotype was detected a few times. Its antigen is unknown. Germline CDR1 reads MNHEY; CDR2 reads SVGAGI. V was clipped by 6 bases and J by 3 bases; unmatched bases: 10. The CDR3 length is 15 residues. The rearrangement joins TRBV6-5 to TRBJ2-7, with TRBD1 matching 8 bases. Sequenced material: PBMCs or a T cell subset sorted from them (not recorded which). This sequence was found in a man aged 18-30 years who had mild COVID-19 (a few samples of this study predate the infection). Cell type and time point are not known. The CDR3 sequence: CASSPYRGTGYEQYV. The CDR3 nucleotides read TGTGCCAGCAGCCCATACCGGGGGACAGGCTACGAGCAGTACGTC.